This is a list of T cell receptor beta chains from one sample in a study of T cell responses to AZD1222 COVID-19 vaccine. The table came from immunoSEQ multiplex PCR; TCRdb's copy has only in-frame clones and leaves some out. The repertoire includes around 140,000 clones, about 93% of them detected once, and roughly 9.1% sits in the top ten. Here the sequenced sample was peripheral blood, taken on day 0 of AZD1222 vaccination. All receptors derive from an adult in good health. Each CDR3 is given with its conserved first and last residue. A D gene is named only where the DNA matches it firmly. The size field is filled for only some rows; it gives once, few, many or a size class.

clone size,CDR3 length,D gene,V gene,J gene,CDR3 protein
NA,13,NA,TRBV21-1,TRBJ1-2,CASSKDRAYGYTF
NA,16,TRBD2,TRBV5-6,TRBJ2-2,CASSSGLAGNTGELFF
NA,18,TRBD2,TRBV29-1,TRBJ2-3,CSAILLAGGGILTDTQYF
NA,17,TRBD2,TRBV19,TRBJ2-5,CASSSASGGSHQETQYF
NA,16,TRBD1,TRBV5-5,TRBJ1-3,CASSSVDRVPGNTIYF
NA,16,NA,TRBV4-1,TRBJ1-5,CASSQEVTDSLTPQHF
NA,17,TRBD2,TRBV5-1,TRBJ2-1,CASSLRGLAGGPDEQFF
NA,15,TRBD1,TRBV11-2,TRBJ2-3,CASSSDRGGTDTQYF
NA,13,NA,TRBV3-1/TRBV3-2,TRBJ2-7,CASSRDKNYEQYF
NA,14,NA,TRBV7-2,TRBJ2-5,CASSFRAPGETQYF
NA,13,TRBD2,TRBV5-6,TRBJ2-1,CASSLGWTRTQFF
NA,14,TRBD1,TRBV28,TRBJ1-2,CASGTVTANYGYTF
NA,15,TRBD2,TRBV6-5,TRBJ2-5,CASSYSIAGFGTQYF
NA,13,NA,TRBV5-6,TRBJ1-5,CASSLRSNQPQHF
NA,13,TRBD1,TRBV4-1,TRBJ1-3,CASSLQGANTIYF
NA,16,NA,TRBV5-5,TRBJ1-5,CASSQTGTNSNQPQHF
once,14,TRBD1,TRBV28,TRBJ1-2,CAGRGSRGQYGYTF
once,15,NA,TRBV18,TRBJ2-2,CATHPGLANTGELFF
NA,12,NA,TRBV7-6,TRBJ2-5,CASSTIRETQYF
NA,14,NA,TRBV11-3,TRBJ1-1,CASSSDMGSTEAFF
NA,15,NA,TRBV11-3,TRBJ2-3,CASSYGQSSTDTQYF
NA,11,TRBD2,TRBV2,TRBJ2-1,CASKREDGEFF
NA,14,NA,TRBV30,TRBJ1-2,CAWTRRAANYGYTF
NA,14,NA,TRBV5-6,TRBJ1-2,CASRERQRLYGYTF
NA,19,TRBD1,TRBV5-5,TRBJ1-2,CASSLVGGGQGTGNYGYTF
NA,14,NA,TRBV5-4,TRBJ1-1,CASSPQTVNTEAFF
NA,13,NA,TRBV30,TRBJ2-5,CAWSRGVRETQYF
NA,15,NA,TRBV9,TRBJ1-1,CASSGGGPMNTEAFF
NA,13,TRBD2,TRBV12-3/TRBV12-4,TRBJ2-1,CASTPGLANEQFF
NA,14,NA,TRBV6-5,TRBJ1-5,CASRYDTSNQPQHF
once,14,NA,TRBV6-5,TRBJ1-4,CASRAGGRDEKLFF
NA,12,NA,TRBV7-2,TRBJ2-2,CASSLEAGELFF
NA,15,TRBD1,TRBV6-5,TRBJ1-2,CASSLGTATNNGYTF
NA,13,NA,TRBV9,TRBJ2-2,CASSYDGTGELFF
NA,13,NA,TRBV7-9,TRBJ1-5,CASSSSANQPQHF
once,19,TRBD1,TRBV18,TRBJ1-1,CASSPFELTGRLGDTEAFF
NA,15,NA,TRBV7-9,TRBJ2-5,CASSSPQVAEETQYF
NA,13,NA,TRBV12-5,TRBJ2-7,CASGHPPWAEQYF
NA,14,NA,TRBV7-9,TRBJ1-4,CASIGQNFNEKLFF
NA,15,TRBD1,TRBV7-9,TRBJ1-2,CASSDHGTGGGGYTF
few,18,NA,TRBV14,TRBJ2-1,CASSQDRGPWAPDNEQFF
NA,19,NA,TRBV21-1,TRBJ2-3,CASSKAHCGGAEGTDTQYF
once,14,TRBD1,TRBV6-2/TRBV6-3,TRBJ1-5,CASSSDRDEQPQHF
NA,14,NA,TRBV29-1,TRBJ2-6,CSVDIGSGANVLTF
NA,15,NA,TRBV19,TRBJ2-7,CASSVSGTGITEQYF
NA,15,NA,TRBV2,TRBJ1-4,CASRTWGGANEKLFF
NA,15,NA,TRBV4-1,TRBJ1-2,CASSPRPVDSYGYTF
NA,13,NA,TRBV9,TRBJ1-1,CASSVKNGIEAFF
NA,11,NA,TRBV20-1,TRBJ1-2,CSARGDTGYTF
NA,14,TRBD1,TRBV27,TRBJ1-2,CASSPTQGGYGYTF
NA,15,NA,TRBV9,TRBJ2-3,CASSVGGFLGDTQYF
few,15,TRBD2,TRBV28,TRBJ2-5,CASSLPGTSQETQYF
once,12,NA,TRBV19,TRBJ1-5,CASSIGNQPQHF
NA,15,NA,TRBV6-5,TRBJ2-3,CASRSPGGPTDTQYF
NA,11,NA,TRBV12-3/TRBV12-4,TRBJ1-2,CASSFSSGYTF
NA,16,TRBD1,TRBV7-9,TRBJ1-1,CASSSRKDRGNTEAFF
NA,13,TRBD1,TRBV7-2,TRBJ1-2,CASSQDRENGYTF
NA,13,NA,TRBV27,TRBJ1-1,CASSSRVGTEAFF
NA,15,NA,TRBV6-5,TRBJ1-5,CASRGLEGSNQPQHF
NA,17,TRBD2,TRBV2,TRBJ2-1,CASRQPGRGNGYNEQFF